Listed below are T cell receptor beta chains from one sample, sequenced in a study of human T cells and chemical hapten exposure. Each CDR3 protein gets one entry after TCRdb re-called the RACE reads with MiXCR. The table has about 200,000 distinct CDR3 sequences, about 25% seen once; the top ten hold around 2.5%. This specimen was whole blood, taken in connection with sensitization to the hapten diphenylcyclopropenone (DPC). The receptors come from a woman in her 40s with alopecia areata. Some clones in this sample may be carry-over from other donors' samples. Both conserved end residues are part of each CDR3. D genes are given only for firm matches. Size is omitted from some rows. Given values are once, few, many or a class for expanded clones.

CSASRGQGVGEQYF	TGCAGTGCTAGTAGGGGACAGGGGGTCGGCGAGCAGTACTTC	TRBJ2-7	TRBV20-1	NA	TRBD1
CATANRGYGYTF	TGTGCCACCGCGAACAGGGGCTATGGCTACACCTTC	TRBJ1-2	TRBV28	NA	TRBD1
CASSLHGEGQYF	TGTGCCAGCAGCTTACACGGGGAGGGCCAGTACTTC	TRBJ2-5	TRBV7-9	NA	TRBD2
CSTRQGFTGELFF	TGCAGCACCCGACAGGGCTTCACCGGGGAGCTGTTTTTT	TRBJ2-2	TRBV29-1	few	TRBD1
CASSSGSYLVGYTF	TGTGCCAGCAGTTCCGGGTCTTACCTTGTTGGCTACACCTTC	TRBJ1-2	TRBV5-6	NA	NA
CASSFGAGASNEQYF	TGTGCCAGCAGCTTCGGTGCAGGGGCATCGAACGAGCAGTACTTC	TRBJ2-7	TRBV11-1	few	NA
CASSPNRGARELFF	TGTGCCAGCAGCCCTAACAGGGGCGCTCGCGAACTGTTTTTT	TRBJ1-4	TRBV7-2	NA	TRBD1
CASSLGGSGTKDHGYTF	TGTGCCAGCAGCTTAGGCGGATCAGGGACAAAGGATCATGGCTACACCTTC	TRBJ1-2	TRBV7-9	NA	NA
CASSQEPGLEQFF	TGTGCCAGCAGCCAAGAGCCGGGACTAGAGCAGTTCTTC	TRBJ2-1	TRBV4-2	once	TRBD2
CATSDPGTAYNEQFF	TGTGCCACCAGTGATCCCGGGACAGCTTACAATGAGCAGTTCTTC	TRBJ2-1	TRBV24-1	NA	TRBD1
CASSLSVSRPDTQYF	TGTGCCAGCAGTTTGAGCGTCAGTAGGCCAGATACGCAGTATTTT	TRBJ2-3	TRBV28	many	NA
CSATTDTQYF	TGCAGTGCTACGACAGATACGCAGTATTTT	TRBJ2-3	TRBV20-1	NA	NA
CASSRGLAGVRAKNIQYF	TGCGCCAGCAGCCGGGGACTAGCGGGAGTCAGGGCCAAAAACATTCAGTACTTC	TRBJ2-4	TRBV4-1	many	TRBD2
CSARRREATYSNNEQFF	TGCAGTGCTAGGCGGCGGGAGGCCACCTATTCGAACAATGAGCAGTTCTTC	TRBJ2-1	TRBV20-1	once	TRBD2
CASSTRLDSPLHF	TGTGCCAGCAGTACTCGGTTGGATTCACCCCTCCACTTT	TRBJ1-6	TRBV6-5	NA	NA
CASTFLWDRPPNYGYTF	TGTGCCAGCACCTTCCTTTGGGACAGGCCTCCAAACTATGGCTACACCTTC	TRBJ1-2	TRBV7-2	NA	TRBD1
CASSFNEQFF	TGTGCCAGCAGTTTTAATGAGCAGTTCTTC	TRBJ2-1	TRBV28	many	NA
CSVILAQEQFF	TGCAGCGTGATCCTAGCTCAGGAGCAGTTCTTC	TRBJ2-1	TRBV29-1	few	NA
CASSGIAYGYTF	TGTGCCAGCAGCGGGATAGCATATGGCTACACCTTC	TRBJ1-2	TRBV9	NA	NA
CASSLDVPYEQYF	TGCGCCAGCAGCTTGGATGTCCCCTACGAGCAGTACTTC	TRBJ2-7	TRBV5-1	many	NA
CASSRGYRVSGHYEQYF	TGTGCCAGCAGCCGTGGCTACAGGGTATCCGGGCACTACGAGCAGTACTTC	TRBJ2-7	TRBV6-5	NA	NA
CSARDPLAGGSGQETQYF	TGCAGTGCTAGAGATCCCCTCGCCGGTGGTAGCGGCCAAGAGACCCAGTACTTC	TRBJ2-5	TRBV20-1	NA	NA
CASSEGGQPSYGYTF	TGTGCCAGCAGTGAAGGGGGACAGCCCTCCTATGGCTACACCTTC	TRBJ1-2	TRBV6-1	few	TRBD1
CSVVRREGYDEQFF	TGCAGCGTTGTTAGGCGGGAGGGATACGATGAGCAGTTCTTC	TRBJ2-1	TRBV29-1	few	TRBD2
CASSLVSLNEQFF	TGTGCCAGCAGTTTAGTATCGCTCAATGAGCAGTTCTTC	TRBJ2-1	TRBV12-3/TRBV12-4	NA	NA
CASSQGATQYSGQYF	TGTGCCAGCAGCCAAGGTGCGACACAATATTCCGGGCAGTACTTC	TRBJ2-7	TRBV4-2	few	NA
CASSGTQGQTEAFF	TGTGCCAGCAGCGGCACCCAGGGGCAGACTGAAGCTTTCTTT	TRBJ1-1	TRBV3-1	NA	NA
CASKRLAGGLNEQFF	TGTGCCAGCAAGCGACTAGCGGGAGGTTTAAATGAGCAGTTCTTC	TRBJ2-1	TRBV6-5	NA	TRBD2
CASSLDWVPGRNEQFF	TGTGCCAGCAGCTTGGATTGGGTACCCGGTAGGAATGAGCAGTTCTTC	TRBJ2-1	TRBV5-8	few	NA
CASSRGLAGATYNEQFF	TGTGCCAGCAGCCGCGGACTAGCGGGCGCTACATACAATGAGCAGTTCTTC	TRBJ2-1	TRBV4-2	NA	TRBD2
CATSPLAKNIQYF	TGTGCCACCAGCCCCCTAGCCAAAAACATTCAGTACTTC	TRBJ2-4	TRBV15	few	NA
CASSRQAAITDTQYF	TGTGCCAGCAGCCGACAGGCGGCAATCACAGATACGCAGTATTTT	TRBJ2-3	TRBV7-2	many	NA
CRVGKTGSGQETQYF	TGCAGAGTAGGAAAGACCGGGAGTGGCCAAGAGACCCAGTACTTC	TRBJ2-5	TRBV20-1	NA	NA
CASSLGAGPETQYF	TGTGCCAGCAGCTTGGGGGCAGGGCCAGAGACCCAGTACTTC	TRBJ2-5	TRBV5-6	few	NA
CASSLVSGERDTQYF	TGTGCCAGCAGCTTAGTCAGCGGGGAGCGGGATACGCAGTATTTT	TRBJ2-3	TRBV7-6	few	TRBD2
CASSVVRSNEKLFF	TGTGCCAGCAGTGTTGTGAGGTCTAATGAAAAACTGTTTTTT	TRBJ1-4	TRBV27	NA	NA
CASTLGANTGELFF	TGTGCCTCGACCCTTGGGGCGAACACCGGGGAGCTGTTTTTT	TRBJ2-2	TRBV10-3	few	NA
CASSFNPTDTQYF	TGCGCCAGCAGCTTTAACCCCACAGATACGCAGTATTTT	TRBJ2-3	TRBV5-1	few	NA
CSATQGLPFAQPQHF	TGCAGTGCTACCCAGGGGCTCCCCTTTGCTCAGCCCCAGCATTTT	TRBJ1-5	TRBV20-1	NA	NA
CASSFGTGNGPNEKLFF	TGTGCCAGCAGCTTCGGGACAGGGAATGGCCCTAATGAAAAACTGTTTTTT	TRBJ1-4	TRBV5-4	NA	TRBD1